This T cell receptor beta chain originates from a study of cytomegalovirus exposure and HLA in healthy donors. The study, taken as a whole, reports: While the bulk of TCR sequences proved rare, some public TCRs turned up in many donors.

The PCR ran on 60 Vbeta and 13 Jbeta primers. Clones were sequenced by immunoSEQ multiplex PCR, and TCRdb holds only the in-frame ones, with some missing. Of about 190,000 clones listed, around 83% are singletons. Turning to this clone: The antigen remains undetermined.

Sequenced sample: PBMCs. This receptor was obtained from a man aged 35-49 years in good health and CMV-seropositive.

In DNA form, the CDR3 reads TGTGCCAGCAGTGGTGGGGCTAGCGGGAGGGCAGGTGAGCAGTTCTTC. This codes for CASSGGASGRAGEQFF. This chain uses TRBV2 with TRBJ2-1, with 12 bases fitting TRBD2. V lost 4 bases, J lost 9 bases, and 10 bases stayed unmatched. Germline CDR1 and CDR2: SNHLY and FYNNEI. There are 16 residues in the CDR3.